What follows is one T cell receptor (beta chain) and its context. As yet, its antigen is unknown. These data belong to a study of cytomegalovirus exposure and HLA in healthy donors. Study observations and caveats: Prior analysis indicated that the majority of TCR beta V segments exhibited productivity approximately 90% or approximately 30% of the time. Some TCR beta chains (about 180 of them) were listed as cytomegalovirus-associated.

The primer mix had 60 Vbeta and 13 Jbeta primers. Sequencing used immunoSEQ multiplex PCR; TCRdb keeps in-frame clones, though not all of them. The sample consists of about 86,000 clones, around 70% of them appearing once. Sequenced sample: PBMCs. This clonotype was sampled from a man aged 60 to 69 in good health and CMV-seronegative.

In DNA, the CDR3 is TGCGCCAGCAGCTTGGAAGGGACAGGGGCCTACGAGCAGTACTTC. It translates to CASSLEGTGAYEQYF. This sequence joins TRBV5-1 and TRBJ2-7; 10 nucleotides agree with TRBD1. The CDR3 totals 15 residues. Germline CDR1 is SGHRS and CDR2 is YFSETQ. V lost 0 bases and J lost 2; bases outside the gene matches: 2.